This T cell receptor beta chain was captured in a study of blood T cell repertoires in COVID-19. Study context: Sources were T cells, B-cell-depleted T cells, or PBMCs; the material itself was cDNA or gDNA.

Data came from immunoSEQ multiplex PCR; TCRdb stores just in-frame clones and leaves some out. The sample lists about 220,000 clones, around 83% occurring once. Germline CDR1 SGHDN, CDR2 FVKESK. This CDR3 comprises 19 residues. V was pared by 0 bases and J by 0 bases, with 17 bases between. The chain uses TRBV14 and TRBJ1-4; D possibly corresponds to TRBD1 (6 bases). This sequence originates from a middle-aged man who had recovered from COVID-19. What was sequenced was peripheral blood. The CDR3 region is CASSQDSGDRLATNEKLFF. The CDR3 DNA reads TGTGCCAGCAGCCAAGATTCGGGCGACAGGCTAGCAACTAATGAAAAACTGTTTTTT.